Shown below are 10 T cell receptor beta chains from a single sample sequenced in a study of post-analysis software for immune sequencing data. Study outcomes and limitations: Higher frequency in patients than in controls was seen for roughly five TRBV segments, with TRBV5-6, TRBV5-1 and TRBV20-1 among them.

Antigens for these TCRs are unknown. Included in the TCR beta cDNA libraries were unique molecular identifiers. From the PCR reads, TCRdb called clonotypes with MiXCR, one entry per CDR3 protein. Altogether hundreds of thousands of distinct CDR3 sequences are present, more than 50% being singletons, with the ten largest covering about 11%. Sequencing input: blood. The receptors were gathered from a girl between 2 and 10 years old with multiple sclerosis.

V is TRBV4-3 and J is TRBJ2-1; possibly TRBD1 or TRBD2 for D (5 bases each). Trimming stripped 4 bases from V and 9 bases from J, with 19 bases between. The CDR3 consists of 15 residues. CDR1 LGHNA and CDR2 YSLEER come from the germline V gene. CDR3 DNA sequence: TGCGCCAGCAGCCCTCGACCCTCCGTCGGGACTGAGCAGTTCTTC. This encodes CASSPRPSVGTEQFF.

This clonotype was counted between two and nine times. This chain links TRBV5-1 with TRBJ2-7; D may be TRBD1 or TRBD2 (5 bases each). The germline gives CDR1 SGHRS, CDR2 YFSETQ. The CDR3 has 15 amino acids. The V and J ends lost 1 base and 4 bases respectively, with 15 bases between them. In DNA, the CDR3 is TGCGCCAGCAGCTTGATTCCACTTGGGGGATACGAGCAGTACTTC. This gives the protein CASSLIPLGGYEQYF. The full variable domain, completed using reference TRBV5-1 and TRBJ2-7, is KAGVTQTPRYLIKTRGQQVTLSCSPISGHRSVSWYQQTPGQGLQFLFEYFSETQRNKGNFPGRFSGRQFSNSRSEMNVSTLELGDSALYLCASSLIPLGGYEQYFGPGTRLTVT.

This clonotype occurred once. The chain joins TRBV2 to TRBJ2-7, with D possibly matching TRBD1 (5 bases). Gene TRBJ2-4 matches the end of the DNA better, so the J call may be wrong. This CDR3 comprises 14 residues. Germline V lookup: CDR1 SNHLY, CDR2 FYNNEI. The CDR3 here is CASTARVTRNIQYF. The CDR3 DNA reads TGTGCCAGCACCGCCAGGGTTACCAGAAACATTCAGTACTTC.

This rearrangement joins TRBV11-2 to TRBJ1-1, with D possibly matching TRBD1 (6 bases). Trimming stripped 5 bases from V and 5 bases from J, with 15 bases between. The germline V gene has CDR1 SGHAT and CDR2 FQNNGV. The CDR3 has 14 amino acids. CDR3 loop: CASSPRQVLTEAFF. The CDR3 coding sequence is TGTGCCAGCAGCCCGCGACAGGTATTGACTGAAGCTTTCTTT.

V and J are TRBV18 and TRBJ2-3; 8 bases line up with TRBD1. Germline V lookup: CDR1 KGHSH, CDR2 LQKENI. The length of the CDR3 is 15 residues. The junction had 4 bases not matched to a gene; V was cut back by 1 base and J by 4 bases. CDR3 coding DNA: TGTGCCAGCTCACCACGGACAGGGTTCGCAGATACGCAGTATTTT. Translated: CASSPRTGFADTQYF.

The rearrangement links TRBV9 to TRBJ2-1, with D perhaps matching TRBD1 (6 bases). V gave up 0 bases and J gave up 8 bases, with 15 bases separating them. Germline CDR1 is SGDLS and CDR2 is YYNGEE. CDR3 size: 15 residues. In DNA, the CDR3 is TGTGCCAGCAGCGTAGTAGAACAGGGCCTTCATGAGCAGTTCTTC. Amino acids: CASSVVEQGLHEQFF.

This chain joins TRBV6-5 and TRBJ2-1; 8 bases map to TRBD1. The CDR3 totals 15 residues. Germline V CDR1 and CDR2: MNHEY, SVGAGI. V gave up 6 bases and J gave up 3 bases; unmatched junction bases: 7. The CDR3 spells CASSPTGTGYNEQFF. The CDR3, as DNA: TGTGCCAGCAGCCCTACCGGGACAGGCTACAATGAGCAGTTCTTC.

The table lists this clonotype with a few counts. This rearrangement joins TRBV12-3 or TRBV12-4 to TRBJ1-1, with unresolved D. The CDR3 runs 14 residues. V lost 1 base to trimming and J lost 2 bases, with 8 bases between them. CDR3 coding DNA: TGTGCCAGCAGTTTAGGAGGCCAAAACACTGAAGCTTTCTTT. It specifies CASSLGGQNTEAFF.

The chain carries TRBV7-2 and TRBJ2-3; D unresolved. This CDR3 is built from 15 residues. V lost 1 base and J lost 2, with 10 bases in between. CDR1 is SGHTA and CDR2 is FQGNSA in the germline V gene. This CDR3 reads CASSLDRVPTDTQYF. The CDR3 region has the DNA TGTGCCAGCAGCTTAGATCGGGTCCCCACAGATACGCAGTATTTT.

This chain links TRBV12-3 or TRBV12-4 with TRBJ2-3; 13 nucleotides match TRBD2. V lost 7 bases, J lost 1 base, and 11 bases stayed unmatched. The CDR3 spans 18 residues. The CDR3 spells CASIGGTSGEEGTDTQYF. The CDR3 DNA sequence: TGTGCCAGCATAGGGGGGACTAGCGGGGAGGAAGGCACAGATACGCAGTATTTT.